The clone carrying this TCR beta chain has just a few counts. The target antigen is unknown. The CDR3 sequence is 15 residues long. The germline V and J ends were trimmed by 3 bases and 1 base, with 10 bases remaining between them. CDR1 is MGHRA and CDR2 is YSYEKL in the germline V gene. The source of the sample is a study of CD8+ T cells in alopecia areata. Overall study: In an open-label trial, patients got 5 to 10 mg tofacitinib twice daily. Tofacitinib lasted 6 to 18 months, then 6 months off drug. General study points: Many expanded lesional clones persisted in scalp and blood during tofacitinib treatment. Scalp lesions, especially in alopecia totalis/universalis, had higher clonality than normal scalp.

Reverse transcription of extracted RNA yielded cDNA, which provided the sequencing template. Sequencing was performed with immunoSEQ multiplex PCR; in TCRdb, only in-frame clones are kept and a portion is missing. The sample records about 90,000 clones, roughly 47% being singletons. This sample's treatment: oral pan-JAK inhibitor, 5-10 mg twice daily. The receptor's source is a human donor with alopecia areata. The rearrangement joins TRBV4-1 to TRBJ2-1; D gene unclear. The sample here was CD8+ T cells sorted from blood, taken at week 24, from a patient treated with tofacitinib. The CDR3 nucleotides are TGCGCCAGCAGCCAGTACGACCCATCCTACAATGAGCAGTTCTTC. It codes for CASSQYDPSYNEQFF.